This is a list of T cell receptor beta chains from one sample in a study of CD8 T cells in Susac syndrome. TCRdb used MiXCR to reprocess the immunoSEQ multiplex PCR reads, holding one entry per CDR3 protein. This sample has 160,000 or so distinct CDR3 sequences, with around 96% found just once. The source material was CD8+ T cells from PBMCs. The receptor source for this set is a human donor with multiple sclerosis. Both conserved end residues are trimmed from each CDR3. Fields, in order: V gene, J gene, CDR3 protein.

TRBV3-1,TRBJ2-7,ASSQLDLSSYEQY
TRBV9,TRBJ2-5,ASSATRVTSEETQY
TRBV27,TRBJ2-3,ATRKLGVLTDTQY
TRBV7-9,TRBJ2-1,ASSLAGGMIGRNEQF
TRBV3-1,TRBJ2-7,ASSQLLAASGNPTGLEQY
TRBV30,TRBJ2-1,AWSVGLAGEVEQF
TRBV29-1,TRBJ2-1,SVEQGSDEQF
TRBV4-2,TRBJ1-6,ASSQGQGKNSPLH
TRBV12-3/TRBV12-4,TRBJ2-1,ASSPYRDYNNEQF
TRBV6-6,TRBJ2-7,ASSSKDLSEQY
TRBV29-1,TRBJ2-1,SVLAGVGEQF
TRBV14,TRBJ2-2,ASSQDFRWADTGELF
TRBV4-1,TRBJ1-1,ASSQVDRGMDTEAF
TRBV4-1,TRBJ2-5,ASSQALQETQY
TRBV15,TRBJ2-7,ATRGGHEQY
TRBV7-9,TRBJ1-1,ASSSGLSTEAF
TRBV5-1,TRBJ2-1,ASSFDGLAGAHEQF
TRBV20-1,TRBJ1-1,SARDRVFTEAF
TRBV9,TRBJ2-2,ASSVPFHQGGDTGELF
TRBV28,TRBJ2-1,ASSLSAELGNEQF
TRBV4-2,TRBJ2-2,ASSRSGTATGELF
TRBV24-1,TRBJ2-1,ATSDSQGPYNEQF
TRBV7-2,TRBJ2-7,ASSLSAGTEESYEQY
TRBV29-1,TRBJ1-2,SVPSFGVVDGYT
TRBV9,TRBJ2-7,ASSVDWGSSYEQY
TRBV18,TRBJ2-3,ASSPLEGGAGDTQY